This entry describes one TCR beta chain. Its antigen is currently unknown. This sample is drawn from a study of cytomegalovirus exposure and HLA in healthy donors. Overall study: Within the Caucasian-associated ancestry cluster were approximately 77% of the roughly 360 genotyped donors. Notes on the study in general: A later look showed TCR association rates differing by HLA locus, highest for DRB1 and lowest for HLA-C. Judged likely to be a sequencing artifact was a cluster of highly shared sequence variants.

Primers: 60 Vbeta forward and 13 Jbeta reverse. Method: immunoSEQ multiplex PCR; TCRdb's copy keeps in-frame clones and lacks some. The profile covers 220,000 or so clones, with roughly 80% appearing a single time and 3.5% to 4% taken by the ten largest. This CDR3 has 16 amino acids. The trim removed 3 bases at V and 1 base at J, leaving 4 bases unmatched. Looked up from germline, CDR1 is SGHRS and CDR2 is YFSETQ. The sample consisted of PBMCs. The V gene is TRBV5-1, the J gene TRBJ2-1, with 10 bases identical to TRBD2. The source is a male donor in good health and CMV-seronegative. CDR3 protein: CASSWSGRASYNEQFF. As DNA, the CDR3 is TGCGCCAGCAGCTGGAGCGGGAGGGCGTCCTACAATGAGCAGTTCTTC.